This T cell receptor (beta chain) was profiled in a study of breast tumors, draining lymph nodes, adjacent tissues. General study findings and limits: The data were judged consistent with most tumor T cells coming from lymph node and expanding in tumor. Data only fit, rather than demonstrated, lymph node origin of most tumor T cells. Luminal-like breast cancer showed significantly higher tumor–nontumor repertoire similarity than basal-like. Tumor TCR diversity was below lymph nodes but above nontumor tissue.

TCRdb redid the calling of the multiplex PCR reads with MiXCR, one entry per CDR3 protein. Altogether 20,000 to 25,000 distinct CDR3 sequences are present, roughly 50% being singletons, with the ten largest covering roughly 8.3%. The CDR3 extends over 14 amino acids. With V trimmed by 5 bases and J by 7 bases, 7 bases remained unmatched. Germline-derived CDR1 and CDR2 are LGHDT and YNNKEL (reference sequence). Ten or more counts support this clonotype. The target antigen is unknown. The clonotype comes from a female donor with breast cancer. Some clones in this sample may be carry-over from other donors' samples. Material for sequencing was breast tumor tissue. This rearrangement joins TRBV3-1 to TRBJ2-2; 7 positions match TRBD1. In nucleotides, the CDR3 is TGTGCCAGCAGCAGCTCGACAGGGATCGGGGAGCTGTTTTTT. Encoded protein: CASSSSTGIGELFF.